The 31 T cell receptor beta chains listed next were all sequenced from one sample in a study of cytomegalovirus exposure and HLA in healthy donors. Researchers ran the PCR with 60 Vbeta and 13 Jbeta primers. Assay used: immunoSEQ multiplex PCR; TCRdb lists only in-frame clones, some missing. Among about 140,000 clones, roughly 62% were seen once, and the ten largest hold about 1.7%. Sequenced material: PBMCs. Receptors were obtained from a male donor in good health and CMV-seronegative.

The V gene is TRBV6-1, the J gene TRBJ2-5; TRBD2 agrees at 9 bases. The V gene end was trimmed by 7 bases and the J gene end by 7 bases; junction bases not matched to a gene: 19. CDR3 length: 17 residues. The germline V gene encodes CDR1 MNHNS and CDR2 SASEGT. For the CDR3, the DNA is TGTGCCAGCAATGACGGCGGGGGGGCCGGATTGGTTGGGACCCAGTACTTC. Protein product: CASNDGGGAGLVGTQYF.

This chain connects TRBV6-1 to TRBJ2-3, with a possible D match to TRBD2 (5 bases). The ends were cut back, 6 bases at V and 1 base at J, with 14 bases in the middle. CDR1 and CDR2 from the germline V gene are MNHNS and SASEGT. CDR3 length: 15 amino acids. CDR3 sequence reads: CASRAGVPGTDTQYF. CDR3 sequence (DNA): TGTGCCAGCAGGGCGGGCGTGCCCGGCACAGATACGCAGTATTTT.

The CDR3: CASSLWDRATQETQYF. DNA for the CDR3: TGTGCCAGCAGTTTGTGGGACAGGGCGACCCAAGAGACCCAGTACTTC. This chain joins TRBV28 and TRBJ2-5; 9 bases are a match to TRBD1. The CDR3 consists of 16 residues. The ends lost 3 bases at V and 1 base at J; junction bases unmatched: 6. Germline CDR1 and CDR2: MDHEN and SYDVKM. Full variable domain (missing parts from reference TRBV28 and TRBJ2-5): DVKVTQSSRYLVKRTGEKVFLECVQDMDHENMFWYRQDPGLGLRLIYFSYDVKMKEKGDIPEGYSVSREKKERFSLILESASTNQTSMYLCASSLWDRATQETQYFGPGTRLLVL.

The chain employs TRBV6-5 and TRBJ2-1; 8 bases fit TRBD2. J lost 2 bases, V lost 2 bases, and 5 bases had no gene match. Per the germline V gene, CDR1 is MNHEY and CDR2 is SVGAGI. The length of the CDR3 is 16 residues. CDR3 DNA sequence: TGTGCCAGCAGTTACCGGGGGGGCCGGGCCTACAATGAGCAGTTCTTC. It codes for CASSYRGGRAYNEQFF.

The chain combines TRBV9 with TRBJ1-2; a possible D gene is TRBD1 (5 bases). Germline loops: CDR1 SGDLS, CDR2 YYNGEE. The CDR3 is 13 amino acids. Trimming took off 0 bases at V and 4 bases at J, with 7 bases between the two ends. CDR3 in DNA: TGTGCCAGCAGCGTAGACCAGGGCTATGGCTACACCTTC. It encodes CASSVDQGYGYTF.

The chain couples TRBV5-1 to TRBJ2-1; 7 bases are shared with TRBD1. Trimming removed 4 bases from V and 1 base from J; junction bases left unmatched: 5. The CDR3 has 15 residues. Germline CDR1 is SGHRS and CDR2 is YFSETQ. The CDR3 DNA reads TGCGCCAGCAGCGGCGAGGGGGCATCCTACAATGAGCAGTTCTTC. Translated: CASSGEGASYNEQFF.

J is TRBJ2-3 and V is TRBV7-2; the match to TRBD2 covers 10 bases. With V trimmed by 1 base and J by 5 bases, 9 bases remained unmatched. Germline V gene lookup returns CDR1 SGHTA and CDR2 FQGNSA. The CDR3 length is 17 residues. In DNA form, the CDR3 reads TGTGCCAGCAGCTTAGATGGAGCGGGGGGGGCCGGAGATACGCAGTATTTT. This translates into CASSLDGAGGAGDTQYF.

The count of this clone is one. The chain employs TRBV5-1 and TRBJ2-5, with 9 positions matching TRBD1. The CDR3 has 15 amino acids. Germline V gene lookup returns CDR1 SGHRS and CDR2 YFSETQ. Losses at the gene ends were 5 bases for V and 0 bases for J; bases not matched to a gene: 5. The CDR3 region is CASSWDRAYQETQYF. As DNA, the CDR3 is TGCGCCAGCAGTTGGGACAGGGCGTACCAAGAGACCCAGTACTTC.

Details on this clone: One junction end disagrees with the germline gene, perhaps due to a read error. This chain uses TRBV7-9 with TRBJ2-7, with D tentatively TRBD2 (5 bases). The germline V gene has CDR1 SEHNR and CDR2 FQNEAQ (reference sequence). The CDR3 is 14 residues long. The chain's CDR3 is CSSSLGVEGVAQYF. The CDR3 DNA sequence: TGTTCCAGCAGCCTCGGGGTAGAGGGCGTGGCTCAGTACTTC.

This chain joins TRBV5-1 and TRBJ1-4, with no clear D. Germline V gene lookup returns CDR1 SGHRS and CDR2 YFSETQ. The CDR3 totals 13 residues. The V gene lost 5 bases and the J gene lost 3 bases, with 8 bases spanning the gap. The CDR3 sequence: CASRPQPNEKLFF. The DNA for the CDR3 is TGCGCCAGCAGGCCACAGCCTAATGAAAAACTGTTTTTT.

This clone was found once. This rearrangement joins TRBV5-4 to TRBJ1-6, with D perhaps TRBD1 (6 bases). V lost 0 bases and J 9 bases, leaving 10 bases between the germline ends. Germline V gene sequence: CDR1 SGHNT, CDR2 YYREEE (reference sequence). The CDR3 has 14 residues. The CDR3 is CASSLGGRRSPLHF. The DNA of the CDR3 is TGTGCCAGCAGCTTGGGGGGGCGCCGTTCACCCCTCCACTTT.

The table lists this clone with a few counts. The rearrangement links TRBV12-5 to TRBJ1-2, with D perhaps matching TRBD1 (6 bases). Germline values: CDR1 LGHNT, CDR2 FRNRAP. The CDR3 spans 15 residues. V gave up 3 bases and J gave up 4 bases, with 15 bases separating them. The CDR3 DNA is TGTGCTAGTGGTTTACCATGGACAGTTGGCTATGGCTACACCTTC. It is translated as CASGLPWTVGYGYTF.

This clone turned up a few times. The genes are TRBV30 and TRBJ2-7, with D tentatively TRBD2 (5 bases). CDR3 length: 17 amino acids. V lost 3 bases and J lost 0, with 21 bases in between. Germline V CDR1 and CDR2: GTSNPN, SVGIG (reference sequence). CDR3 sequence (DNA): TGTGCCTGGAGCCACTCCTCTTGGGGAGAAAGCTCCTACGAGCAGTACTTC. Translating gives CAWSHSSWGESSYEQYF.

This clone has just a few counts. The V gene is TRBV27, the J gene TRBJ1-2; tentative D call: TRBD1 (5 bases). The CDR3 spans 12 residues. The ends were cut back, 3 bases at V and 5 bases at J, with 7 bases in the middle. The germline V gene has CDR1 MNHEY and CDR2 SMNVEV (reference sequence). In DNA, the CDR3 is TGTGCCAGCAGTTTCCAGGGATATGGCTACACCTTC. Translating it yields CASSFQGYGYTF.

The chain links TRBV5-1 to TRBJ2-3; TRBD1 might be the D (6 bases). CDR3 length: 15 residues. The V end lost 3 bases, the J end lost 2 bases, and 13 bases lay between the germline ends. Germline V gene lookup returns CDR1 SGHRS and CDR2 YFSETQ. The CDR3 region is CASSSGTPLTDTQYF. As DNA, the CDR3 is TGCGCCAGCAGCTCCGGGACACCTCTCACAGATACGCAGTATTTT.

Notes on this clone: Relative to the germline gene, one junction end is altered; a read error may explain this. CDR3 sequence (DNA): TGTTCCAGCAGCCTACGGACAGGGTCGAACACTGAAGCTTTCTTT. The encoded protein is CSSSLRTGSNTEAFF. The chain has TRBV7-9 and TRBJ1-1; TRBD1 aligns across 8 bases. The germline V gene has CDR1 SEHNR and CDR2 FQNEAQ (reference sequence). The CDR3 is made up of 15 amino acids.

Many counts were recorded for this clone. The chain couples TRBV28 to TRBJ2-7; D is possibly TRBD1 (8 bases). Between the trimmed V and J ends, which lost 5 bases and 3 bases, there was a span of 17 bases. The CDR3 is 15 amino acids. Germline V lookup: CDR1 MDHEN, CDR2 SYDVKM. CDR3 in DNA: TGTGCCAGCAGTCGACAGGACAGGGACTACTACGAGCAGTACTTC. This codes for CASSRQDRDYYEQYF.

The rearrangement uses TRBV6-5 and TRBJ1-1, with D maybe TRBD1 (6 bases). The length of the CDR3 is 15 residues. The V gene's germline CDR1 is MNHEY and CDR2 SVGAGI. Trimming took 2 bases from V and 1 from J, leaving 11 bases between them. In DNA, the CDR3 is TGTGCCAGCAGTTACGGGGGCCGGGGGAACACTGAAGCTTTCTTT. This gives the protein CASSYGGRGNTEAFF.

There are a few counts of this clone. V is TRBV2 and J is TRBJ1-2, with a tentative D call TRBD1 (5 bases). Trimming left V 8 bases short and J 14 bases short, with 15 bases between. CDR3 size: 10 residues. CDR1 SNHLY and CDR2 FYNNEI come from the germline V gene. For the CDR3, the DNA is TGTGCCAGCCAAAGGGGCCTCTGTACCTTC. Its protein is CASQRGLCTF.

There are a few counts of this clone. The rearrangement uses TRBV30 and TRBJ2-4, with D perhaps matching TRBD2 (6 bases). Germline V gene data show CDR1 as GTSNPN and CDR2 as SVGIG (reference sequence). The CDR3 has 13 residues. Trimming cost V 2 bases and J 10 bases, with 15 bases left between them. The CDR3 protein is CAWSNGRAGIQYF. CDR3 DNA sequence: TGTGCCTGGAGTAACGGCAGGGCGGGGATTCAGTACTTC.

This chain joins TRBV6-1 and TRBJ2-7, with a weak D call TRBD1 (5 bases). Looked up from germline, CDR1 is MNHNS and CDR2 is SASEGT. V shed 1 base and J shed 3 bases, with 10 bases lying between them. This CDR3 spans 14 amino acids. The CDR3 loop is CASSEDGRVYEQYF. The CDR3 DNA sequence: TGTGCCAGCAGTGAAGACGGCAGGGTCTACGAGCAGTACTTC.

The chain is built from TRBV20-1 and TRBJ1-5; possibly TRBD1 for D (6 bases). CDR3 length: 11 residues. Germline CDR1 DFQATT, CDR2 SNEGSKA (reference sequence). V lost 6 bases, J lost 13 bases, and 16 bases lay in between. CDR3 bases: TGCAGTGCGATATACGGCAGGGGACAGCATTTT. Amino acids: CSAIYGRGQHF.

Worth noting for this clone: At one boundary the junction diverges from the germline segment, which might be a read error. Other DNA sequences from this sample encode an identical CDR3 as well. The rearrangement joins TRBV18 to TRBJ1-1, with a weak D call TRBD1 (5 bases). Per the germline V gene, CDR1 is KGHSH and CDR2 is LQKENI. This CDR3 has 14 residues. The CDR3 coding sequence is TGCGCCAGCTCATCTGGGGGGAAGGAAACTGAAGCTTTCTTT. It yields the protein CASSSGGKETEAFF.

Here the CDR3 reads CASRSGLGDTQYF. CDR3 nucleotides: TGTGCCAGTAGAAGCGGCCTAGGAGATACGCAGTATTTT. The chain uses TRBV19 and TRBJ2-3; possibly TRBD2 for D (5 bases). The germline CDR1 and CDR2 sequences are LNHDA and SQIVND (reference sequence). V was cut by 6 bases and J by 5 bases, with 12 bases left in between. The CDR3 has 13 amino acids. Filled out from reference TRBV19 and TRBJ2-3, the complete variable domain reads DGGITQSPKYLFRKEGQNVTLSCEQNLNHDAMYWYRQDPGQGLRLIYYSQIVNDFQKGDIAEGYSVSREKKESFPLTVTSAQKNPTAFYLCASRSGLGDTQYFGPGTRLTVL.

V gene TRBV4-2 combines with J gene TRBJ2-2; weak D call: TRBD1 (5 bases). V gave up 4 bases and J gave up 4 bases, with 19 bases separating them. Germline lookup yields CDR1 LGHNA and CDR2 YNFKEQ. The CDR3 runs to 17 residues. This CDR3 is CASSPLLTASSTGELFF. The CDR3 coding sequence is TGTGCCAGCAGCCCACTATTGACAGCCTCGAGCACCGGGGAGCTGTTTTTT.

This chain joins TRBV6-1 and TRBJ2-1; D is perhaps TRBD2 (6 bases). The CDR3 extends over 14 amino acids. Trimming left V 7 bases short and J 4 bases short, with 14 bases between. The V gene's germline CDR1 is MNHNS and CDR2 SASEGT. Written as DNA, the CDR3 is TGTGCCAGCATCCAACTAGCTACGTACAATGAGCAGTTCTTC. This translates into CASIQLATYNEQFF.

The V call is TRBV9, the J call TRBJ2-2; D not resolved. V gave up 0 bases and J gave up 1 base, with 7 bases separating them. The CDR3 extends over 15 amino acids. Germline V gives CDR1 SGDLS, CDR2 YYNGEE. Here the CDR3 DNA reads TGTGCCAGCAGCGTAGTGGCAGGGAACACCGGGGAGCTGTTTTTT. This encodes CASSVVAGNTGELFF.

This clone has only a few counts. This sequence joins TRBV7-2 and TRBJ1-5; D ambiguous. This CDR3 has 15 amino acids. The germline V gene has CDR1 SGHTA and CDR2 FQGNSA. V was shortened by 1 base and J by 5 bases, with 12 bases between the two germline ends. The CDR3 sequence is CASSLEVAGDQPQHF. For the CDR3, the DNA is TGTGCCAGCAGCTTAGAGGTGGCAGGCGATCAGCCCCAGCATTTT.

This clone appeared a few times. The chain is built from TRBV5-1 and TRBJ2-5; a weak D match, TRBD1 (8 bases). Deletions cut 3 bases from V and 4 bases from J, with 19 bases between. CDR3 length: 16 residues. Germline-derived CDR1 and CDR2 are SGHRS and YFSETQ. The CDR3 protein is CASSSTGEGVIETQYF. The CDR3 DNA reads as TGCGCCAGCAGCTCGACAGGGGAGGGGGTGATAGAGACCCAGTACTTC.

This rearrangement joins TRBV7-6 to TRBJ2-1, with 9 bases identical to TRBD2. The CDR3 length is 14 residues. Trimming cost V 6 bases and J 9 bases; bases outside gene matches: 9. The germline gives CDR1 SGHVS, CDR2 FNYEAQ. CDR3 bases: TGTGCCAGCAGACCCTCGCGGGGGGGCCGTGAGCAGTTCTTC. Encoded protein: CASRPSRGGREQFF.

The chain recombines TRBV11-1 with TRBJ2-7; unclear D gene. Between the trimmed V and J ends, which lost 2 bases and 3 bases, there was a span of 11 bases. The germline V gene has CDR1 SGHAT and CDR2 FQDESV (reference sequence). The CDR3 is 14 amino acids. CDR3 nucleotide sequence: TGTGCCAGCAGCTTACGAGGCAACCACTACGAGCAGTACTTC. This sequence encodes CASSLRGNHYEQYF.